This T cell receptor (beta chain) was identified in a study of blood T cell repertoires in COVID-19. Profiled with immunoSEQ multiplex PCR; TCRdb holds only in-frame clones, not every one. The sample holds about 310,000 clones, 75% to 90% seen once. Specimen: PBMCs or T cells enriched from blood (not recorded which). This receptor was identified in a woman in her 40s who had recovered from COVID-19.

This chain's CDR3 is CASSWLAGTDTQYF. In DNA, the CDR3 is TGTGCCAGCAGTTGGCTAGCGGGAACAGATACGCAGTATTTT. The chain has TRBV28 and TRBJ2-3, with 9 bases that match TRBD2. Per the germline V gene, CDR1 is MDHEN and CDR2 is SYDVKM. V trimming: 4 bases; J trimming: 3 bases; junction bases outside the gene matches: 2. The CDR3 consists of 14 residues.